This passage covers 25 T cell receptor beta chains from one sample sequenced in a study of blood T cell repertoires in COVID-19. Method: immunoSEQ multiplex PCR; TCRdb's copy keeps in-frame clones and lacks some. Seen here are 23,000 or so clones, about 84% observed once, and the top ten hold over 25%. The source material was peripheral blood. Receptor source: a human donor with active COVID-19. The donor label of this sample is uncertain.

V usage is TRBV9 and J usage is TRBJ2-3, with 14 bases matching TRBD2. This CDR3 spans 19 amino acids. Germline CDR1 reads SGDLS; CDR2 reads YYNGEE. V lost 5 bases, J lost 2 bases, and 13 bases stayed unmatched. In DNA form, the CDR3 reads TGTGCCAGCAGTCCGAGAGGGTGGACTAGCGGGAGGTTCACAGATACGCAGTATTTT. Amino acids: CASSPRGWTSGRFTDTQYF.

The chain joins TRBV28 to TRBJ1-2; 12 bases match TRBD1. Losses at the gene ends were 5 bases for V and 4 bases for J; bases not matched to a gene: 14. CDR1 is MDHEN, CDR2 SYDVKM, per germline. CDR3 length equals 18 residues. For the CDR3, the DNA is TGTGCCAGCAGTACACCCCCCGGGACAGGGGGCGCAGCCTATGGCTACACCTTC. Its translation: CASSTPPGTGGAAYGYTF.

CDR3 nucleotides: TGTGCCAGCAGTTTAGTCGACAGGGGGAGCAATCAGCCCCAGCATTTT. This translates into CASSLVDRGSNQPQHF. The chain combines TRBV28 with TRBJ1-5, with TRBD1 matching over 9 bases. Trimming took 2 bases from V and 1 from J; bases not matched to a gene: 3. Germline V gene data show CDR1 as MDHEN and CDR2 as SYDVKM. The CDR3 covers 16 residues.

This clone was observed a handful of times. This chain uses TRBV5-6 with TRBJ2-2; D is possibly TRBD1 (7 bases). V shed 0 bases and J shed 5 bases, with 14 bases lying between them. Germline V lookup: CDR1 SGHDT, CDR2 YYEEEE. This CDR3 is 16 amino acids long. For the CDR3, the DNA is TGTGCCAGCAGCTTGGTCAGGGGGGCCGGTACCGGGGAGCTGTTTTTT. As protein: CASSLVRGAGTGELFF.

This rearrangement joins TRBV19 to TRBJ2-2; 8 bases map to TRBD2. Unmatched junction bases numbered 7, after V lost 6 bases and J lost 4 bases. Per germline, CDR1 LNHDA and CDR2 SQIVND (reference sequence). The CDR3 is made up of 15 amino acids. CDR3 in DNA: TGTGCCAGTAGACCGAGCGGGAGCCGCACCGGGGAGCTGTTTTTT. Protein product: CASRPSGSRTGELFF.

J is TRBJ2-1 and V is TRBV10-1; TRBD2 matches at 8 bases. The CDR3 sequence is 17 residues long. The V segment lost 2 bases and the J segment 5 bases; nucleotides outside the gene matches: 11. Germline V gene lookup returns CDR1 WNHNN and CDR2 SYGVQD (reference sequence). The CDR3 sequence is CASSEIVVAGGDNEQFF. As DNA, the CDR3 is TGCGCCAGCAGTGAGATCGTGGTTGCGGGGGGAGACAATGAGCAGTTCTTC.

The CDR3 protein is CASSRTLAGGGYNEQFF. CDR3 nucleotides: TGTGCCAGCAGTCGGACTCTAGCGGGAGGAGGATACAATGAGCAGTTCTTC. This sequence joins TRBV6-6 and TRBJ2-1; TRBD2 matches at 11 bases. With 5 bases clipped from V and 4 bases from J, the junction kept 10 bases outside the gene matches. The CDR3 extends over 17 amino acids. Germline lookup yields CDR1 MNHNY and CDR2 SVGAGI (reference sequence).

In its sample, this clone was seen once. The genes are TRBV10-3 and TRBJ2-7; tentatively, D is TRBD2 (6 bases). The CDR3 loop spans 14 amino acids. Germline lookup yields CDR1 ENHRY and CDR2 SYGVKD. V was shortened by 2 bases and J by 3 bases, with 11 bases between the two germline ends. CDR3 in DNA: TGTGCCATCAGTGAGCCCGGGACTCTCTACGAGCAGTACTTC. This encodes CAISEPGTLYEQYF.

The CDR3 nucleotides are TGTGCCAGCAGCGAGGGAACAGGCAGGAACACCGGGGAGCTGTTTTTT. Its translation is CASSEGTGRNTGELFF. The chain carries TRBV9 and TRBJ2-2; D is possibly TRBD1 (5 bases). This CDR3 region has 16 residues. The V and J ends lost 3 bases and 1 base respectively, with 13 bases between them. Germline CDR1 SGDLS, CDR2 YYNGEE.

The chain uses TRBV6-5 and TRBJ1-1; D gene ambiguous. Germline values: CDR1 MNHEY, CDR2 SVGAGI. The CDR3 is made up of 14 amino acids. Trimming left V 2 bases short and J 5 bases short, with 12 bases between. In DNA, the CDR3 is TGTGCCAGCAGTTACAACTCGCTTTGGACTGAAGCTTTCTTT. It translates to CASSYNSLWTEAFF.

The chain couples TRBV3-1 (or the pseudogene TRBV3-2) to TRBJ1-5; the D gene is possibly TRBD1 (6 bases). CDR1 is LGHDT and CDR2 is YNNKEL in the germline V gene (reference sequence). V was shortened by 5 bases and J by 7 bases, with 21 bases between the two germline ends. CDR3 size: 16 residues. In DNA form, the CDR3 reads TGTGCCAGCAGCAGAGGGGGGGGAAAGGGGAAGCAGCCCCAGCATTTT. Translated, it gives CASSRGGGKGKQPQHF.

The chain employs TRBV7-9 and TRBJ2-7; a weak D match, TRBD2 (7 bases). Germline lookup yields CDR1 SEHNR and CDR2 FQNEAQ (reference sequence). The V end lost 10 bases, the J end lost 1 base, and 14 bases lay between the germline ends. The CDR3 is made up of 13 amino acids. CDR3 protein: CATNGRGSYEQYF. The CDR3 DNA reads as TGTGCCACGAATGGGAGGGGGTCCTACGAGCAGTACTTC.

This clone turned up a few times. The chain recombines TRBV7-2 with TRBJ2-7; 9 bases line up with TRBD2. V gave up 5 bases and J gave up 5 bases; unmatched junction bases: 4. The CDR3 spans 13 residues. Germline V gene lookup returns CDR1 SGHTA and CDR2 FQGNSA. The CDR3 coding sequence is TGTGCCAGCAGCCGCGTAGCGGGAGACGAGCAGTACTTC. This translates into CASSRVAGDEQYF.

The chain links TRBV10-3 to TRBJ2-5, with D unclear. Germline loops: CDR1 ENHRY, CDR2 SYGVKD. The CDR3 totals 12 residues. V gave up 6 bases and J gave up 4 bases, with 9 bases separating them. The CDR3 region is CAISQDRETQYF. In DNA form, the CDR3 reads TGTGCCATCAGCCAGGATCGAGAGACCCAGTACTTC.

This clone appeared once. The rearrangement joins TRBV18 to TRBJ2-1; D remains ambiguous. The CDR3 has 13 residues. Germline V lookup: CDR1 KGHSH, CDR2 LQKENI. V lost 6 bases and J lost 7, with 13 bases in between. This chain's CDR3 is CASSSAVVNEQFF. CDR3 nucleotide sequence: TGTGCCAGCTCCTCCGCAGTTGTAAATGAGCAGTTCTTC.

This clone was seen once. The chain has TRBV5-1 and TRBJ2-1, with D hard to call. The CDR3 is made up of 14 amino acids. Germline V CDR1 and CDR2: SGHRS, YFSETQ. With 0 bases removed from V and 8 bases from J, the gap between germline ends came to 12 bases. The DNA of the CDR3 is TGCGCCAGCAGCTTGGAACGTGAGCTGGATGAGCAGTTCTTC. It specifies CASSLERELDEQFF.

This clone has just one count. The V call is TRBV5-1, the J call TRBJ1-6, with a weak D call TRBD1 (5 bases). CDR1 is SGHRS and CDR2 is YFSETQ in the germline V gene. This CDR3 has 19 amino acids. V lost 0 bases to trimming and J lost 6 bases, with 22 bases between them. The CDR3: CASSLGARRGASGNSPLHF. CDR3 DNA: TGCGCCAGCAGCTTGGGGGCCAGGAGGGGCGCGTCTGGTAATTCACCCCTCCACTTT.

The genes are TRBV4-1 and TRBJ1-2; a possible D gene is TRBD1 (6 bases). Germline V gives CDR1 MGHRA, CDR2 YSYEKL. V was pared by 0 bases and J by 8 bases, with 13 bases between. There are 14 residues in the CDR3. The CDR3 is CASSQDRGGLGYTF. The DNA for the CDR3 is TGCGCCAGCAGCCAAGATCGGGGGGGCCTCGGCTACACCTTC.

This clone was counted once. The CDR3 coding sequence is TGTGCCAGCAGCTTAGGGATAGGACTAGCGGGGCCGGAGACCCAGTACTTC. Protein product: CASSLGIGLAGPETQYF. The V call is TRBV7-2, the J call TRBJ2-5; 12 nucleotides line up with TRBD2. Per germline, CDR1 SGHTA and CDR2 FQGNSA. J gave up 5 bases and V 1 base, and 8 bases lay outside the gene matches. The CDR3 loop spans 17 amino acids.

The rearrangement joins TRBV6-5 to TRBJ2-7, with TRBD2 identical over 7 bases. The CDR3 has 14 amino acids. Germline assignment: CDR1 MNHEY and CDR2 SVGAGI. J lost 2 bases, V lost 3 bases, and 4 bases had no gene match. The CDR3: CASSYGGGTYEQYF. As DNA, the CDR3 is TGTGCCAGCAGTTATGGGGGAGGGACCTACGAGCAGTACTTC.

This clone is a singleton in its sample. The chain employs TRBV5-1 and TRBJ1-1; D unclear. V shed 3 bases and J shed 4 bases, with 19 bases lying between them. The germline V gene encodes CDR1 SGHRS and CDR2 YFSETQ. This CDR3 contains 16 residues. The CDR3 bases are TGCGCCAGCAGCTCCTGGCCGGGATCCTCGGCCACTGAAGCTTTCTTT. Residues: CASSSWPGSSATEAFF.

In nucleotides, the CDR3 is TGTGCCAGCAGCCTTCCCCCGGGACAGGGGGAGGTCACTGAAGCTTTCTTT. Protein sequence: CASSLPPGQGEVTEAFF. The chain recombines TRBV6-4 with TRBJ1-1, with TRBD1 matching 11 bases. The CDR3 covers 17 residues. Trimming cost V 6 bases and J 4 bases; bases outside gene matches: 13. Germline V CDR1 and CDR2: MRHNA, SNTAGT.

This chain links TRBV5-4 with TRBJ2-6, with D possibly TRBD1 on 6 matching bases. CDR1 is SGHNT, CDR2 YYREEE, per germline (reference sequence). Trimming removed 1 base from V and 0 bases from J, with 11 bases in between. CDR3 length: 17 residues. CDR3 DNA: TGTGCCAGCAGCTTGAACAGGGTGAGCTCTGGGGCCAACGTCCTGACTTTC. Translating it yields CASSLNRVSSGANVLTF.

This rearrangement joins TRBV9 to TRBJ2-1; 10 nucleotides agree with TRBD2. Germline trimming cut 1 base from V and 7 bases from J; bases unmatched to any gene: 8. Germline values: CDR1 SGDLS, CDR2 YYNGEE. CDR3 length: 16 residues. This CDR3 reads CASSVLAGVAGNEQFF. The CDR3 DNA is TGTGCCAGCAGCGTACTAGCGGGAGTGGCGGGGAATGAGCAGTTCTTC.

J is TRBJ2-7 and V is TRBV6-5, with 10 bases that match TRBD2. From germline, CDR1 is MNHEY and CDR2 SVGAGI. CDR3 length: 15 residues. With 7 bases clipped from V and 0 bases from J, the junction kept 6 bases outside the gene matches. CDR3 residues: CASNPSGGTSYEQYF. The CDR3 coding sequence is TGTGCCAGCAACCCTAGCGGGGGCACCTCCTACGAGCAGTACTTC.